Sequencing of this T cell receptor beta chain was carried out in a study of PD-1 blockade in classical Hodgkin lymphoma. Findings and limits, study-wide: Baseline diversity resembling that of newly diagnosed patients was seen in complete responders.

The V gene lost 2 bases and the J gene lost 0 bases, with 8 bases spanning the gap. Germline CDR1 reads MNHEY; CDR2 reads SVGAGI. The length of the CDR3 is 15 residues. Sequencing used immunoSEQ multiplex PCR; TCRdb keeps in-frame clones, though not all of them. The sample shows tens of thousands of clones, 60% to 85% of them seen only once. No patient escaped relapse after autologous stem cell transplantation, and brentuximab vedotin exposure varied. Starting with thawed PBMCs, CD4+ T cells were purified by magnetic negative selection. As to this clone: Its target is unknown.

The sequencing used CD4+ T cells from blood, collected at baseline. The receptor comes from a human donor with classical Hodgkin lymphoma. The chain uses TRBV6-5 and TRBJ2-4; D uncertain. CDR3 in amino acids: CASSYDSLAKNIQYF. The CDR3 nucleotides are TGTGCCAGCAGTTACGACTCATTAGCCAAAAACATTCAGTACTTC.